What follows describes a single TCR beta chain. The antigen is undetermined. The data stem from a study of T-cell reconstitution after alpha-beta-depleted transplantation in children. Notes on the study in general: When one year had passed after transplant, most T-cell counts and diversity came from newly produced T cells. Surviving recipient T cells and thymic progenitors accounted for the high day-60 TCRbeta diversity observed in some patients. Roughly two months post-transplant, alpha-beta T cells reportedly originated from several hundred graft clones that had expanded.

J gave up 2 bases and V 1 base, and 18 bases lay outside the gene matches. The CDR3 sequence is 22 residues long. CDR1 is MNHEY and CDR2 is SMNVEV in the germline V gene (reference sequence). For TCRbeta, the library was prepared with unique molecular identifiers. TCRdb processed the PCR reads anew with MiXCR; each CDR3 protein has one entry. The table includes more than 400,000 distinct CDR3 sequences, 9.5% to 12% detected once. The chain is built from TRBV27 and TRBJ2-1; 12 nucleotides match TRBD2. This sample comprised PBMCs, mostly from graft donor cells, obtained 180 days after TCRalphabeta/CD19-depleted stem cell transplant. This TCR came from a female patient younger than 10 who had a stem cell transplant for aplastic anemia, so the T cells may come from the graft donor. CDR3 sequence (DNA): TGTGCCAGCAGTTTATACCATCGACTAGCGGGAGTAGGTCTTGTGCCCTACAATGAGCAGTTCTTC. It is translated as CASSLYHRLAGVGLVPYNEQFF.